The 28 T cell receptor beta chains reported below all come from one sample, sequenced in a study of beta chain features in type 1 diabetes. Expressed TCRB transcripts were sequenced, since all the RNA that had been isolated was reverse transcribed. The assay was immunoSEQ multiplex PCR, and TCRdb's table has in-frame clones only and misses some. The sample has roughly 400,000 clones; roughly 15% are singletons. Sequenced sample: naive CD4+ T cells from blood. Receptors were obtained from a woman aged 18-29 years in good health.

This clone was counted a few times. The DNA for the CDR3 is TGCGCCAGCAGCCCTGGGTTCAGCGGAGATACGCAGTATTTT. This gives the protein CASSPGFSGDTQYF. The J gene is TRBJ2-3, the V gene TRBV4-3; maybe TRBD2 (5 bases). The V end lost 4 bases, the J end lost 5 bases, and 13 bases lay between the germline ends. CDR3 size: 14 residues. The germline CDR1 and CDR2 sequences are LGHNA and YSLEER.

This clone was observed a single time. The rearrangement joins TRBV11-3 to TRBJ2-3; a weak D match, TRBD1 (5 bases). CDR1 and CDR2 (germline): SGHNT, YENEEA. Trimming shortened V by 0 bases and J by 4 bases, and 14 bases separated the two germline ends. The CDR3 totals 16 residues. The CDR3 DNA is TGTGCCAGCAGCTTAGAAGTTGGGGCCGGTCCAGATACGCAGTATTTT. It encodes CASSLEVGAGPDTQYF.

The V and J genes are TRBV7-6 and TRBJ2-7, with 8 bases identical to TRBD1. CDR1 and CDR2 from the germline V gene are SGHVS and FNYEAQ. This CDR3 region has 15 residues. The V gene end was trimmed by 1 base and the J gene end by 12 bases; junction bases not matched to a gene: 14. This CDR3 is CASSLVTGQAQAMYF. CDR3 nucleotide sequence: TGTGCCAGCAGCTTAGTAACGGGACAGGCCCAAGCGATGTACTTC. Using reference TRBV7-6 and TRBJ2-7 for the parts outside the CDR3, the full variable domain is GAGVSQSPRYKVTKRGQDVALRCDPISGHVSLYWYRQALGQGPEFLTYFNYEAQQDKSGLPNDRFSAERPEGSISTLTIQRTEQRDSAMYRCASSLVTGQAQAMYFGPGTRLTVT.

The genes are TRBV5-1 and TRBJ1-2; no clear D gene. Between the trimmed V and J ends, which lost 0 bases and 4 bases, there was a span of 16 bases. Germline loops: CDR1 SGHRS, CDR2 YFSETQ. The CDR3 totals 16 residues. In DNA form, the CDR3 reads TGCGCCAGCAGCTTGGCCAGTCCCGGGTTTACCTATGGCTACACCTTC. This gives the protein CASSLASPGFTYGYTF.

This clone was seen only a few times. J is TRBJ2-7 and V is TRBV11-1; no reliable D call. Germline values: CDR1 SGHAT, CDR2 FQDESV (reference sequence). The CDR3 spans 11 residues. With 5 bases removed from V and 4 bases from J, the gap between germline ends came to 6 bases. The CDR3 DNA follows: TGTGCCAGCAGCCTACTATACGAGCAGTACTTC. It specifies CASSLLYEQYF.

V and J are TRBV18 and TRBJ1-1; the D gene is possibly TRBD1 (6 bases). CDR1 is KGHSH and CDR2 is LQKENI in the germline V gene. The CDR3 is 13 amino acids. Trimming shortened V by 3 bases and J by 8 bases, and 13 bases separated the two germline ends. CDR3 region: CASSPSGGGEAFF. The CDR3 coding sequence is TGTGCCAGCTCACCGTCTGGGGGCGGGGAAGCTTTCTTT.

Points on this clone: The sample holds other DNA sequences that translate to the same CDR3. The chain uses TRBV15 and TRBJ2-1; 10 bases line up with TRBD2. V lost 0 bases, J lost 10 bases, and 9 bases stayed unmatched. Germline V gives CDR1 LNHNV, CDR2 YYDKDF (reference sequence). CDR3 length: 16 residues. The chain's CDR3 is CATSRDRLAGADEQFF. CDR3 nucleotide sequence: TGTGCCACCAGCAGAGATAGGCTAGCGGGAGCAGACGAGCAGTTCTTC. Together with reference TRBV15 and TRBJ2-1, the CDR3 gives the full variable domain: DAMVIQNPRYQVTQFGKPVTLSCSQTLNHNVMYWYQQKSSQAPKLLFHYYDKDFNNEADTPDNFQSRRPNTSFCFLDIRSPGLGDTAMYLCATSRDRLAGADEQFFGPGTRLTVL.

The rearrangement joins TRBV29-1 to TRBJ2-7; TRBD2 matches 12 bases. Germline trimming cut 4 bases from V and 5 bases from J; bases unmatched to any gene: 9. Germline CDR1 SQVTM, CDR2 ANQGSEA. The CDR3 is made up of 15 amino acids. The CDR3 spells CSVGTSGTYINEQYF. The CDR3 DNA reads as TGCAGCGTTGGGACTAGCGGGACTTATATCAACGAGCAGTACTTC.

This clone showed up just a few times. The J gene is TRBJ1-1, the V gene TRBV7-9; TRBD1 aligns across 8 bases. Trimming cost V 6 bases and J 5 bases; bases outside gene matches: 8. Looked up from germline, CDR1 is SEHNR and CDR2 is FQNEAQ (reference sequence). The length of the CDR3 is 14 residues. This chain's CDR3 is CASSLYDRGTEAFF. The CDR3 DNA follows: TGTGCCAGCAGTCTATACGACAGGGGAACTGAAGCTTTCTTT.

The chain is built from TRBV2 and TRBJ2-5; 10 nucleotides agree with TRBD1. In germline, CDR1 is SNHLY, CDR2 FYNNEI. Unmatched junction bases numbered 2, after V lost 6 bases and J lost 4 bases. This CDR3 comprises 13 residues. For the CDR3, the DNA is TGTGCCAGCAGCGGGGACAGGGGAGAGACCCAGTACTTC. It codes for CASSGDRGETQYF.

The table lists this clone with a few counts. This rearrangement joins TRBV29-1 to TRBJ2-1; 10 bases are shared with TRBD2. V dropped 7 bases and J dropped 3; count of bases not matched to a gene: 6. The CDR3 length is 14 residues. Germline assignment: CDR1 SQVTM and CDR2 ANQGSEA. The CDR3 bases are TGCAGCGAATCACTAGCGGGATACTACAATGAGCAGTTCTTC. Its translation: CSESLAGYYNEQFF.

The sample holds a few counts of this clone. This sequence joins TRBV7-2 and TRBJ1-5; D is possibly TRBD1 (5 bases). The ends were cut back, 5 bases at V and 4 bases at J, with 12 bases in the middle. This CDR3 comprises 14 residues. The V gene's germline CDR1 is SGHTA and CDR2 FQGNSA. CDR3 coding DNA: TGTGCCAGCAGCCCCACAGGAACGAATCAGCCCCAGCATTTT. Amino acids: CASSPTGTNQPQHF.

This clone was counted only a few times. The chain carries TRBV28 and TRBJ2-3; a possible D gene is TRBD2 (5 bases). Germline V gene data show CDR1 as MDHEN and CDR2 as SYDVKM. V lost 5 bases and J lost 6, with 18 bases in between. This CDR3 contains 15 residues. The CDR3, as DNA: TGTGCCAGCAGTCGGACGGGGTTGAATGGGGATACGCAGTATTTT. Amino acid sequence: CASSRTGLNGDTQYF.

In its sample, this clone was seen a few times. This chain links TRBV18 with TRBJ1-1, with TRBD1 matching 7 bases. The CDR3 length is 14 residues. V lost 4 bases and J lost 1; bases outside the gene matches: 3. Per germline, CDR1 KGHSH and CDR2 LQKENI. DNA for the CDR3: TGTGCCAGCTCACGACAGGGCCCGAACACTGAAGCTTTCTTT. This sequence encodes CASSRQGPNTEAFF.

V usage is TRBV19 and J usage is TRBJ2-3; 7 nucleotides line up with TRBD2. The CDR3 is made up of 15 amino acids. Trimming removed 3 bases from V and 2 bases from J; junction bases left unmatched: 5. The germline CDR1 and CDR2 sequences are LNHDA and SQIVND (reference sequence). Written as DNA, the CDR3 is TGTGCCAGTAGTATCCTAGCGGAAAACACAGATACGCAGTATTTT. It is translated as CASSILAENTDTQYF.

The chain has TRBV2 and TRBJ2-1, with D perhaps TRBD1 (5 bases). The CDR3 is 13 residues long. The V gene's germline CDR1 is SNHLY and CDR2 FYNNEI. The V end lost 6 bases, the J end lost 8 bases, and 14 bases lay between the germline ends. The CDR3 nucleotides read TGTGCCAGCAGGGGGCAAACAGGCTATGAGCAGTTCTTC. Translation gives CASRGQTGYEQFF. The full variable domain, its missing parts supplied by reference TRBV2 and TRBJ2-1, is EPEVTQTPSHQVTQMGQEVILRCVPISNHLYFYWYRQILGQKVEFLVSFYNNEISEKSEIFDDQFSVERPDGSNFTLKIRSTKLEDSAMYFCASRGQTGYEQFFGPGTRLTVL.

This clone turned up a few times. This CDR3 is CASSPRLGEQYF. In DNA form, the CDR3 reads TGTGCCAGCAGTCCGCGACTAGGCGAGCAGTACTTC. The J gene is TRBJ2-7, the V gene TRBV6-5, with a tentative D call TRBD2 (6 bases). The germline CDR1 and CDR2 sequences are MNHEY and SVGAGI. The V end was cut by 5 bases, the J end by 6 bases, with 11 bases between. CDR3 length equals 12 residues.

A few counts support this clone. This chain joins TRBV15 and TRBJ2-1; 7 nucleotides agree with TRBD2. CDR1 is LNHNV, CDR2 YYDKDF, per germline (reference sequence). There are 14 residues in the CDR3. The V segment lost 4 bases and the J segment 7 bases; nucleotides outside the gene matches: 7. The CDR3 DNA is TGTGCCACCAGCACCCGGGACTACCAAAATGAGCAGTTCTTC. Its protein product is CATSTRDYQNEQFF.

The genes are TRBV28 and TRBJ1-2, with D perhaps matching TRBD1 (6 bases). CDR3 size: 15 residues. Deletions cut 7 bases from V and 3 bases from J, with 18 bases between. The germline V gene has CDR1 MDHEN and CDR2 SYDVKM. CDR3 amino acids: CASITPSAGDYGYTF. Here the CDR3 DNA reads TGTGCCAGCATAACCCCGTCGGCAGGGGACTATGGCTACACCTTC.

This chain links TRBV2 with TRBJ1-2, with 7 bases fitting TRBD1. This CDR3 is 11 amino acids long. Germline CDR1 reads SNHLY; CDR2 reads FYNNEI. The V segment lost 6 bases and the J segment 10 bases; nucleotides outside the gene matches: 5. The CDR3: CASRARGYYTF. DNA of the CDR3: TGTGCCAGCAGAGCCAGGGGGTACTACACCTTC.

The genes are TRBV27 and TRBJ2-3, with D maybe TRBD2 (5 bases). Germline CDR1 and CDR2: MNHEY and SMNVEV (reference sequence). Trimming cost V 5 bases and J 4 bases, with 16 bases left between them. The CDR3 is 15 amino acids. The CDR3 here is CASSLLGLEADTQYF. CDR3 in DNA: TGTGCCAGCAGTCTCCTAGGACTGGAGGCAGATACGCAGTATTTT.

This clone was seen only a few times. The CDR3 region is CASSSERERINEQFF. The CDR3 DNA follows: TGTGCCAGCAGCTCCGAGCGGGAGCGGATAAATGAGCAGTTCTTC. This rearrangement joins TRBV7-9 to TRBJ2-1; 8 positions match TRBD2. The V and J ends lost 4 bases and 7 bases, in that order; junction bases with no gene match: 9. The CDR3 spans 15 residues. Germline V gene sequence: CDR1 SEHNR, CDR2 FQNEAQ (reference sequence).

The J gene is TRBJ2-7, the V gene TRBV28, with 7 nucleotides matching TRBD1. Germline V CDR1 and CDR2: MDHEN, SYDVKM. The CDR3 is 11 amino acids. With V trimmed by 6 bases and J by 6 bases, 2 bases remained unmatched. This CDR3 is CASRTGFEQYF. DNA of the CDR3: TGTGCCAGCAGGACAGGGTTCGAGCAGTACTTC.

V usage is TRBV7-9 and J usage is TRBJ2-5; D gene ambiguous. The length of the CDR3 is 15 residues. Germline CDR1 and CDR2: SEHNR and FQNEAQ (reference sequence). Trimming pared 2 bases from V and 5 bases from J, leaving 15 bases between. CDR3 sequence reads: CASSLTNVVRETQYF. In nucleotides, the CDR3 is TGTGCCAGCAGCTTAACTAACGTAGTACGGGAGACCCAGTACTTC. Looking up the rest from reference TRBV7-9 and TRBJ2-5 gives the full variable domain: DTGVSQNPRHKITKRGQNVTFRCDPISEHNRLYWYRQTLGQGPEFLTYFQNEAQLEKSRLLSDRFSAERPKGSFSTLEIQRTEQGDSAMYLCASSLTNVVRETQYFGPGTRLLVL.

This clone turned up a few times. The chain joins TRBV29-1 to TRBJ2-1, with a possible D match to TRBD2 (6 bases). Trimming cost V 7 bases and J 2 bases, with 15 bases left between them. CDR1 and CDR2 (germline): SQVTM, ANQGSEA. The CDR3 spans 14 residues. CDR3 nucleotides: TGCAGCGGGGGAGGAGCGGACCCCTACAATGAGCAGTTCTTC. This translates into CSGGGADPYNEQFF.

The J gene is TRBJ2-6, the V gene TRBV28; a weak D match, TRBD2 (5 bases). CDR1 MDHEN and CDR2 SYDVKM come from the germline V gene. This CDR3 comprises 16 residues. V was shortened by 4 bases and J by 1 base, with 11 bases between the two germline ends. CDR3 DNA sequence: TGTGCCAGCAGTTCCGCGGGCGCGTCTGGGGCCAACGTCCTGACTTTC. Translating it yields CASSSAGASGANVLTF.

This clone was seen a handful of times. This sequence joins TRBV30 and TRBJ2-2, with 8 bases fitting TRBD2. Per germline, CDR1 GTSNPN and CDR2 SVGIG (reference sequence). V dropped 6 bases and J dropped 3; count of bases not matched to a gene: 6. The CDR3 consists of 14 residues. Written as DNA, the CDR3 is TGTGCCTGCCCCACTAGCGGTTACACCGGGGAGCTGTTTTTT. It is translated as CACPTSGYTGELFF.

This clone has more than one count but fewer than ten. This sequence joins TRBV15 and TRBJ2-5, with 7 bases that match TRBD1. The CDR3 runs to 15 residues. Trimming cost V 0 bases and J 4 bases; bases outside gene matches: 5. Germline assignment: CDR1 LNHNV and CDR2 YYDKDF (reference sequence). The CDR3 DNA is TGTGCCACCAGCAGAGATCGAGGGGGCGTAGAGACCCAGTACTTC. Translating gives CATSRDRGGVETQYF.